This entry lists 3 T cell receptor beta chains sequenced from one sample in a study of T cell repertoires in cytomegalovirus infection. TCRdb processed the reads anew with MiXCR; each CDR3 protein has one entry. The table has about 47,000 distinct CDR3 sequences, about a fifth seen once. Their specific antigens are unknown. The material sequenced was CD8+ T cells from cultured PBMCs, taken from culture after CMV antigen stimulation. These receptors were taken from a human donor in good health (CMV status not recorded). Some clones in this sample may be carry-over from other donors' samples.

This clonotype was found many times. The chain couples TRBV7-6 to TRBJ1-1, with D unresolved. The germline V gene has CDR1 SGHVS and CDR2 FNYEAQ. The CDR3 runs 13 residues. The V gene lost 3 bases and the J gene lost 7 bases, with 12 bases spanning the gap. CDR3 region: CASSLGSTGEAFF. CDR3 bases: TGTGCCAGCAGCTTGGGCAGTACTGGTGAAGCTTTCTTT.

This clonotype has only one observation. V gene TRBV20-1 combines with J gene TRBJ1-3; D unresolved. Germline V CDR1 and CDR2: DFQATT, SNEGSKA (reference sequence). Trimming removed 0 bases at V and 2 bases at J, with 17 bases between. The CDR3 consists of 17 residues. The chain's CDR3 is CSARDQGITEAGNTIYF. In nucleotides, the CDR3 is TGCAGTGCTAGAGATCAAGGGATTACGGAGGCTGGAAACACCATATATTTT.

The rearrangement uses TRBV18 and TRBJ2-3; 8 bases align to TRBD2. The trim removed 3 bases at V and 3 bases at J, leaving 5 bases unmatched. The CDR3 is made up of 15 amino acids. Germline V CDR1 and CDR2: KGHSH, LQKENI. The CDR3 is CASSPSGVTTDTQYF. The CDR3 DNA follows: TGTGCCAGCTCACCTAGCGGGGTTACAACAGATACGCAGTATTTT.